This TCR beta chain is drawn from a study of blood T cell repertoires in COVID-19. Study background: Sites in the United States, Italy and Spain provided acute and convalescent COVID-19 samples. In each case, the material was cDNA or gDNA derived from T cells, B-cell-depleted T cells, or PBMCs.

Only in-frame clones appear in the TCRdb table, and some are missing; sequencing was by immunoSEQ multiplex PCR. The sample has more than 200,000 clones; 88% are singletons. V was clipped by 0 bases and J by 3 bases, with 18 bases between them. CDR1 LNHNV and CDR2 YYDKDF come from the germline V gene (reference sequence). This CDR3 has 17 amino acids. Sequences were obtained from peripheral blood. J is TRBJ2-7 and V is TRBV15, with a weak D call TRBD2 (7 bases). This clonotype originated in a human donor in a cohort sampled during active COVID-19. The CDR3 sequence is CATSREGGGREDYEQYF. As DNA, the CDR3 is TGTGCCACCAGCAGAGAGGGGGGGGGCAGGGAGGACTACGAGCAGTACTTC.